Listed here are 9 T cell receptor beta chains from one sample, sequenced in a study of cytomegalovirus exposure and HLA in healthy donors. It was with 60 Vbeta and 13 Jbeta primers that the PCR ran. Some clones are missing from TCRdb's copy, which holds only in-frame ones; the method was immunoSEQ multiplex PCR. This table has approximately 160,000 clones, roughly 86% appearing once. The sample comprised PBMCs. Receptors were obtained from a girl between 10 and 17 years old in good health and CMV-seropositive.

CDR3 protein: CASSLGSYNEQFF. CDR3 nucleotides: TGTGCCAGCAGCCTCGGCTCCTACAATGAGCAGTTCTTC. The chain has TRBV2 and TRBJ2-1; no clear D. V lost 6 bases and J 0 bases, leaving 6 bases between the germline ends. Germline V gene sequence: CDR1 SNHLY, CDR2 FYNNEI. The CDR3 contains 13 residues. Full variable domain (outside the CDR3, taken from reference TRBV2 and TRBJ2-1): EPEVTQTPSHQVTQMGQEVILRCVPISNHLYFYWYRQILGQKVEFLVSFYNNEISEKSEIFDDQFSVERPDGSNFTLKIRSTKLEDSAMYFCASSLGSYNEQFFGPGTRLTVL.

With regard to this clone: One end of the junction does not line up with germline, which may come from a read error. V and J are TRBV9 and TRBJ2-6; TRBD1 agrees at 7 bases. Germline V lookup: CDR1 SGDLS, CDR2 YYNGEE. This CDR3 has 15 residues. The CDR3 is CASSVTGAGANGLTF. DNA for the CDR3: TGTGCCAGCAGCGTTACAGGGGCTGGGGCCAACGGCCTGACTTTC.

The chain uses TRBV30 and TRBJ2-2; no reliable D call. The germline CDR1 and CDR2 sequences are GTSNPN and SVGIG (reference sequence). The CDR3 covers 15 residues. The germline V and J ends were trimmed by 1 base and 0 bases, with 9 bases remaining between them. CDR3 protein: CAWSGALTNTGELFF. DNA of the CDR3: TGTGCCTGGAGTGGAGCCCTGACGAACACCGGGGAGCTGTTTTTT.

V is TRBV4-1 and J is TRBJ1-2, with TRBD1 as a possible D gene (6 bases). The germline V gene has CDR1 MGHRA and CDR2 YSYEKL. The V end was cut by 3 bases, the J end by 1 base, with 9 bases between. There are 14 residues in the CDR3. CDR3 coding DNA: TGCGCCAGCAGCCAGAGGACAGATAACTATGGCTACACCTTC. It encodes CASSQRTDNYGYTF.

The chain has TRBV2 and TRBJ2-1, with a weak D call TRBD1 (6 bases). Germline assignment: CDR1 SNHLY and CDR2 FYNNEI. The germline V and J ends were trimmed by 3 bases and 12 bases, with 12 bases remaining between them. This CDR3 spans 12 amino acids. The CDR3: CASSEQGTRQFF. CDR3 nucleotides: TGTGCCAGCAGTGAGCAGGGGACACGGCAGTTCTTC.

The chain joins TRBV6-5 to TRBJ1-1; no clear D. The V end lost 8 bases, the J end lost 2 bases, and 9 bases lay between the germline ends. Germline lookup yields CDR1 MNHEY and CDR2 SVGAGI. The CDR3 is 12 residues long. The CDR3 DNA sequence: TGTGCCAGCCCTCGGGTTAACACTGAAGCTTTCTTT. It specifies CASPRVNTEAFF.

This clone was picked up one time. V is TRBV5-1 and J is TRBJ1-1; possibly TRBD1 for D (6 bases). This CDR3 is 13 amino acids long. Germline CDR1 and CDR2: SGHRS and YFSETQ. V dropped 1 base and J dropped 8 bases, with 12 bases sitting between them. CDR3 in amino acids: CASSLSGVQEAFF. The DNA for the CDR3 is TGCGCCAGCAGCTTGTCAGGGGTTCAGGAAGCTTTCTTT.

The CDR3 region is CASSPGGPYGYTF. As DNA, the CDR3 is TGTGCCAGCAGCCCCGGGGGACCCTATGGCTACACCTTC. The chain carries TRBV14 and TRBJ1-2, with a possible D match to TRBD1 (5 bases). The CDR3 extends over 13 amino acids. The V end lost 4 bases, the J end lost 4 bases, and 10 bases lay between the germline ends. Germline V CDR1 and CDR2: SGHDN, FVKESK. Together with reference TRBV14 and TRBJ1-2, the CDR3 gives the full variable domain: EAGVTQFPSHSVIEKGQTVTLRCDPISGHDNLYWYRRVMGKEIKFLLHFVKESKQDESGMPNNRFLAERTGGTYSTLKVQPAELEDSGVYFCASSPGGPYGYTFGSGTRLTVV.

The CDR3 DNA follows: TGTGCCAGCAGCGATATGACTAGCGGATCCTACGAGCAGTACTTC. The encoded protein is CASSDMTSGSYEQYF. V and J are TRBV6-5 and TRBJ2-7, with TRBD2 matching over 9 bases. This CDR3 region has 15 residues. Germline CDR1 is MNHEY and CDR2 is SVGAGI. J gave up 1 base and V 6 bases, and 7 bases lay outside the gene matches.